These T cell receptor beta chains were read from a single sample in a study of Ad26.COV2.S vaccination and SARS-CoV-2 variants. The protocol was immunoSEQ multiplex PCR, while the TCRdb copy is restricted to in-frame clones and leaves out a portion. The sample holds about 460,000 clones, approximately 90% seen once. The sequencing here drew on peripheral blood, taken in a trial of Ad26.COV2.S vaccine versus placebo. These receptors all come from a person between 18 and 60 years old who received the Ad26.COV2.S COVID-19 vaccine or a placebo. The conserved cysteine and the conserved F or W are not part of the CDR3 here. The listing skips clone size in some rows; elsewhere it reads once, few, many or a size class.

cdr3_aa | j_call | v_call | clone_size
ASTQGQDLAGELF | TRBJ2-2 | TRBV10-2 | few
ASSHPRTSGGNNQETQY | TRBJ2-5 | TRBV4-1 | NA
ASSLTAQIRTDTQY | TRBJ2-3 | TRBV7-6 | NA
ATCSGAPGELF | TRBJ2-2 | TRBV19 | NA
ASSPLAGRDTQY | TRBJ2-3 | TRBV6-2/TRBV6-3 | NA
ASSIDPSTDTQY | TRBJ2-3 | TRBV19 | NA
ASSTDRNQPQH | TRBJ1-5 | TRBV6-5 | NA
ASRRSQGDSPLH | TRBJ1-6 | TRBV4-2 | NA
ASSKRDTYEQY | TRBJ2-7 | TRBV6-5 | NA
ASSEAGQGAREKLF | TRBJ1-4 | TRBV2 | NA
ASSGGYGYT | TRBJ1-2 | TRBV3-1/TRBV3-2 | NA
ASSYSRVGNSPLH | TRBJ1-6 | TRBV6-5 | NA
ASSQDRLHEQY | TRBJ2-7 | TRBV14 | once
ASRDEATGPITLF | TRBJ1-4 | TRBV6-5 | NA
ASSLDGATNEKLF | TRBJ1-4 | TRBV5-4 | NA
ASSRGLADLYNEQF | TRBJ2-1 | TRBV4-2 | NA
ATSRGPGTGGSYNEQF | TRBJ2-1 | TRBV15 | NA
ASSQEGRPTVEQF | TRBJ2-1 | TRBV3-1/TRBV3-2 | once
ASSFRGTSYNEQF | TRBJ2-1 | TRBV7-9 | NA
ASDNVGRYTDTQY | TRBJ2-3 | TRBV2 | NA
ATSDRLGKREAYNEQF | TRBJ2-1 | TRBV24-1 | NA
ASSVQGANNSPLH | TRBJ1-6 | TRBV19 | NA
ASSRNIADGGDNNEQF | TRBJ2-1 | TRBV4-3 | NA
ASSSESNYGYT | TRBJ1-2 | TRBV5-1 | once
ATKQGAYNEQY | TRBJ2-7 | TRBV2 | NA
ASSRGSGNTIY | TRBJ1-3 | TRBV19 | NA
ATSDAGANTGELF | TRBJ2-2 | TRBV24-1 | NA
ASSQVGTVPNQPQH | TRBJ1-5 | TRBV4-2 | NA
ASSPNLRGGGETQY | TRBJ2-5 | TRBV7-9 | NA
ASSRRLNTDTQY | TRBJ2-3 | TRBV3-1/TRBV3-2 | NA
SVGVGQDYGYT | TRBJ1-2 | TRBV29-1 | NA
ASSLGAVTGNTIY | TRBJ1-3 | TRBV5-1 | few
ASSRLAASSYEQY | TRBJ2-7 | TRBV23-1 | once